Listed below are T cell receptor beta chains from one sample, sequenced in a study of Tregs in tolerant kidney transplant recipients. The method was immunoSEQ multiplex PCR; TCRdb's version includes in-frame clones alone and lacks a portion of them. The top ten clones hold 3.8% of a sample with approximately 60,000 clones, 80% to 90% of them seen once. The sequenced sample was CD4+ T cells from blood (PBMCs), obtained 6 months after the transplant. The receptors originated from a human patient who received a combined kidney and bone marrow transplant. Some T cells may have come from the graft donor. Both conserved end residues are part of each CDR3. The order of the fields is V gene, clone size, J gene, D gene, CDR3 protein, CDR3 DNA. D genes are given only for firm matches. Not all rows give a size; the values are once, few, many and, for expanded clones, a class.

TRBV4-3	-	TRBJ2-1	TRBD2	CASSQAPGLAGEQFF	TGCGCCAGCAGCCAAGCGCCGGGACTAGCCGGTGAGCAGTTCTTC
TRBV15	-	TRBJ2-7	-	CATSGLVDREQYF	TGTGCCACCAGCGGATTGGTTGACAGGGAGCAGTACTTC
TRBV11-2	-	TRBJ2-7	TRBD1	CASSQDRARYEQYF	TGTGCCAGCAGCCAAGACAGGGCTCGCTACGAGCAGTACTTC
TRBV7-3	-	TRBJ1-1	-	CASSRLSGEMNTEAFF	TGTGCCAGCAGCCGCTTATCGGGGGAAATGAACACTGAAGCTTTCTTT
TRBV5-1	-	TRBJ1-4	-	CASSLVPGANEKLFF	TGCGCCAGCAGCTTGGTTCCGGGGGCTAATGAAAAACTGTTTTTT
TRBV5-1	-	TRBJ2-7	TRBD2	CASSRERGEQYF	TGCGCCAGCAGCCGGGAGCGGGGAGAGCAGTACTTC
TRBV30	-	TRBJ1-1	-	CAWSPGHPGTEAFF	TGTGCCTGGAGTCCCGGACACCCCGGCACTGAAGCTTTCTTT
TRBV7-2	-	TRBJ2-7	TRBD2	CASTLGLAPYEQYF	TGTGCCAGCACCCTAGGACTAGCGCCCTACGAGCAGTACTTC
TRBV5-4	-	TRBJ2-2	TRBD2	CASSFPSGGPGRTGELFF	TGTGCCAGCAGCTTCCCTAGCGGGGGGCCTGGTCGCACCGGGGAGCTGTTTTTT
TRBV7-6	once	TRBJ2-1	TRBD1	CASSLAPETGGHHYNEQFF	TGTGCCAGCAGCTTAGCCCCCGAAACAGGGGGCCATCACTACAATGAGCAGTTCTTC
TRBV5-1	-	TRBJ2-3	TRBD2	CASSFGSGKTDTQYF	TGCGCCAGCAGCTTTGGTAGCGGGAAAACAGATACGCAGTATTTT
TRBV2	-	TRBJ1-2	-	CASSDHIAYGYTF	TGTGCCAGCAGTGATCACATAGCCTATGGCTACACCTTC
TRBV28	-	TRBJ2-5	TRBD1	CASSFLGQGARETQYF	TGTGCCAGCAGTTTCTTGGGACAGGGGGCGAGAGAGACCCAGTACTTC